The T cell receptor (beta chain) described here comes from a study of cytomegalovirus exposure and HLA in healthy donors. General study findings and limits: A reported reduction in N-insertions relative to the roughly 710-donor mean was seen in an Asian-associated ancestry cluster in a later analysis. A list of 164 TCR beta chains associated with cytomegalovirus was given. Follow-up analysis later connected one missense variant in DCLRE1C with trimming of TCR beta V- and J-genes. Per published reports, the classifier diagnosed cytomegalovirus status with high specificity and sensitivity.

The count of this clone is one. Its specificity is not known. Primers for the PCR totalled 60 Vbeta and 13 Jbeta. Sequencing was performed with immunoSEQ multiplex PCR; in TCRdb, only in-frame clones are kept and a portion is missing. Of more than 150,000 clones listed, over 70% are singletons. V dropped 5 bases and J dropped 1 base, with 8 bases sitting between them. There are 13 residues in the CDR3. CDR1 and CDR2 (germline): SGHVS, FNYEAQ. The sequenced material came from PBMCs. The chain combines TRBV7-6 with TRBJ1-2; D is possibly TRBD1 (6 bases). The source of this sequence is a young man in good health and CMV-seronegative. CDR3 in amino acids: CASSPDSNYGYTF. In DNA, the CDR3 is TGTGCCAGCAGCCCGGACAGTAACTATGGCTACACCTTC.